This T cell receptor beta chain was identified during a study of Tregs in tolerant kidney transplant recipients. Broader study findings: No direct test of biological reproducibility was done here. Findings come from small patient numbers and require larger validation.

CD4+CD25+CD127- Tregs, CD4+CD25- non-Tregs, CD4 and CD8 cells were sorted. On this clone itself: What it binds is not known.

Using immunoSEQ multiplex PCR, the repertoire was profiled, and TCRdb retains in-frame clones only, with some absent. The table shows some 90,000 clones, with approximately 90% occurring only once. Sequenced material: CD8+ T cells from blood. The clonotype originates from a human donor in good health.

The DNA of the CDR3 is TGCGCCAGCAGCCAGGGGTCAAACACTGAAGCTTTCTTT. Its translation is CASSQGSNTEAFF. The chain recombines TRBV4-1 with TRBJ1-1; D is uncertain. The CDR3 loop spans 13 amino acids. Trimming shortened V by 3 bases and J by 2 bases, and 7 bases separated the two germline ends. The V gene's germline CDR1 is MGHRA and CDR2 YSYEKL.